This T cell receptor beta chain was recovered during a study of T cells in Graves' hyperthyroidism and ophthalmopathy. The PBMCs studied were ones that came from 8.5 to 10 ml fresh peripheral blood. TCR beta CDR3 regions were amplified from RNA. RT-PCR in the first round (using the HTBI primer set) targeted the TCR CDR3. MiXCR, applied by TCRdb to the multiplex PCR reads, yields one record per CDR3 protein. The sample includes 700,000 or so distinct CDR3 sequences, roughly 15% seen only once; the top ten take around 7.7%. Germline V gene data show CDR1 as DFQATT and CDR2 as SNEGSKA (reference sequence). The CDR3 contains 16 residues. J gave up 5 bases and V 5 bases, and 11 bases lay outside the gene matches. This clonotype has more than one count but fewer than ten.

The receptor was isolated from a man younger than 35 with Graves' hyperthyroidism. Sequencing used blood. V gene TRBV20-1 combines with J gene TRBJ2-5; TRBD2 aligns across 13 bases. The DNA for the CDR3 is TGCAGTGCTGCCACTACTAGCGGGAGGGCCGGGGAGACCCAGTACTTC. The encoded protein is CSAATTSGRAGETQYF.